The 7 T cell receptor beta chains listed next were all sequenced from one sample in a study of immune evolution from preneoplasia to lung adenocarcinoma. Libraries were prepared by immunoSEQ multiplex PCR; TCRdb keeps only in-frame clonotypes and omits some of them. The table shows about 3,000 clones, with approximately 90% occurring only once. Sequenced: FFPE adjacent normal lung tissue. These receptors came from a person aged 60-80 years with lung adenocarcinoma.

V and J are TRBV7-9 and TRBJ2-7, with 11 bases identical to TRBD1. There are 15 residues in the CDR3. The J segment lost 3 bases and the V segment lost 5 bases, leaving 6 bases of the junction unmatched. CDR1 and CDR2 from the germline V gene are SEHNR and FQNEAQ (reference sequence). This chain's CDR3 is CASSQTGTGGYEQYF. The CDR3 DNA sequence: TGTGCCAGCAGCCAGACCGGGACAGGGGGCTACGAGCAGTACTTC.

This rearrangement joins TRBV5-1 to TRBJ2-7; D gene uncertain. V was pared by 0 bases and J by 2 bases, with 6 bases between. The CDR3 totals 13 residues. Germline V gene sequence: CDR1 SGHRS, CDR2 YFSETQ. CDR3 protein: CASSLGPAYEQYF. The CDR3 DNA is TGCGCCAGCAGCTTGGGGCCGGCCTACGAGCAGTACTTC.

The CDR3 DNA follows: TGCGCCGCCACGAAACGGGGGGAAATGGGCACTGAAGCTTTCTTT. Amino acids: CAATKRGEMGTEAFF. V usage is TRBV10-2 and J usage is TRBJ1-1; D might be TRBD1 (5 bases). This CDR3 is built from 15 residues. V lost 11 bases and J 4 bases, leaving 23 bases between the germline ends. Germline values: CDR1 WSHSY, CDR2 SAAADI.

The V and J genes are TRBV2 and TRBJ2-7, with a weak D call TRBD1 (7 bases). CDR1 and CDR2 (germline): SNHLY, FYNNEI. This CDR3 spans 15 amino acids. V was cut by 0 bases and J by 7 bases, with 16 bases left in between. CDR3 loop: CASSEAEGARGEQYF. In DNA, the CDR3 is TGTGCCAGCAGTGAAGCGGAGGGGGCGAGAGGAGAGCAGTACTTC. Full variable domain (missing parts from reference TRBV2 and TRBJ2-7): EPEVTQTPSHQVTQMGQEVILRCVPISNHLYFYWYRQILGQKVEFLVSFYNNEISEKSEIFDDQFSVERPDGSNFTLKIRSTKLEDSAMYFCASSEAEGARGEQYFGPGTRLTVT.

This rearrangement joins TRBV6-1 to TRBJ1-5; D may be TRBD1 (5 bases). CDR1 and CDR2 (germline): MNHNS, SASEGT. CDR3 length equals 14 residues. Trimming cost V 1 base and J 2 bases, with 6 bases left between them. CDR3 sequence reads: CASSEGGGNQPQHF. As DNA, the CDR3 is TGTGCCAGCAGTGAAGGGGGCGGCAATCAGCCCCAGCATTTT.

The count of this clone is one. The V gene is TRBV14, the J gene TRBJ2-2; D is perhaps TRBD2 (6 bases). The CDR3 loop spans 15 amino acids. Trimming took 6 bases from V and 0 from J, leaving 11 bases between them. In germline, CDR1 is SGHDN, CDR2 FVKESK. Here the CDR3 DNA reads TGTGCCAGCAGTCCCGGGACTCCGAACACCGGGGAGCTGTTTTTT. This encodes CASSPGTPNTGELFF.

The chain recombines TRBV28 with TRBJ1-2; D is ambiguous. This CDR3 has 17 amino acids. Trimming shortened V by 1 base and J by 5 bases, and 20 bases separated the two germline ends. The germline gives CDR1 MDHEN, CDR2 SYDVKM. This CDR3 is CASSLYSQVGRNYGYTF. The CDR3 DNA reads as TGTGCCAGCAGTTTATATAGCCAGGTCGGTAGGAATTATGGCTACACCTTC.